These 6 T cell receptor beta chains were all obtained from the same sample, sequenced in a study of shared clonotypes between healthy human individuals (TCRdb year 2020). The library was produced with the immunoSEQ multiplex PCR assay. Held by TCRdb, this immuneACCESS table contains in-frame sequences only and omits some clones. Under half of the omission traces to an unresolved V gene where checked; the cause of the rest is unknown. The sample has roughly 650,000 clones on record, approximately 96% of them singletons. The top ten hold approximately 0.12% of the sample. CD8 naive samples were obtained by positive selection for CCR7 among CD45RO-negative cells, yielding a CD45RA+CCR7+ population from which TemRA cells were excluded. Sequencing was performed on naive CD8+ T cells sorted from blood. The cell subset or site label here, explained by the study, means: CD45RA+CCR7+. The receptors were sampled from a woman in her 30s in good health.

The V gene is TRBV27, the J gene TRBJ2-1; 10 bases map to TRBD2. This CDR3 has 12 residues. The germline V gene has CDR1 MNHEY and CDR2 SMNVEV (reference sequence). V gave up 2 bases and J gave up 13 bases; unmatched junction bases: 2. The CDR3 region has the DNA TGTGCCAGCAGTTTACTAGCGGGAGATCAGTTCTTC. This sequence encodes CASSLLAGDQFF.

The chain joins TRBV6-5 to TRBJ1-5; unclear D gene. The CDR3 has 14 residues. V was cut by 2 bases and J by 5 bases, with 10 bases left in between. Per germline, CDR1 MNHEY and CDR2 SVGAGI. CDR3 region: CASSYRAHHQPQHF. CDR3 nucleotide sequence: TGTGCCAGCAGTTACAGGGCACATCATCAGCCCCAGCATTTT.

The chain joins TRBV6-1 to TRBJ2-3; D remains unclear. Trimming removed 0 bases at V and 5 bases at J, with 9 bases between. The CDR3 runs 14 residues. Germline lookup yields CDR1 MNHNS and CDR2 SASEGT. The CDR3 is CASSEALGKDTQYF. CDR3 sequence (DNA): TGTGCCAGCAGTGAAGCGCTAGGGAAAGATACGCAGTATTTT.

The chain employs TRBV11-2 and TRBJ1-2, with 7 nucleotides matching TRBD1. From germline, CDR1 is SGHAT and CDR2 FQNNGV. V was pared by 4 bases and J by 4 bases, with 12 bases of the junction left unmatched. CDR3 length: 16 residues. In DNA form, the CDR3 reads TGTGCCAGCAGCTCCGCCCAGGGGGGGGAGGTCTATGGCTACACCTTC. Its translation: CASSSAQGGEVYGYTF.

This chain joins TRBV30 and TRBJ2-7; 10 nucleotides agree with TRBD1. The CDR3 has 12 amino acids. CDR1 and CDR2 from the germline V gene are GTSNPN and SVGIG (reference sequence). J was trimmed by 4 bases and V by 5 bases; bases with no gene match: 2. Here the CDR3 reads CAWGQGGYEQYF. CDR3 DNA sequence: TGTGCCTGGGGACAGGGGGGGTACGAGCAGTACTTC.

V and J are TRBV28 and TRBJ1-2; TRBD1 agrees at 8 bases. J was trimmed by 0 bases and V by 3 bases; bases with no gene match: 9. The CDR3 extends over 17 amino acids. Per germline, CDR1 MDHEN and CDR2 SYDVKM. This chain's CDR3 is CASSFWTGRNANYGYTF. In DNA, the CDR3 is TGTGCCAGCAGTTTTTGGACAGGGAGAAATGCTAACTATGGCTACACCTTC.